Each of the 9 T cell receptor beta chains below was sequenced from the same sample in a study of CD8+ T cells in alopecia areata. Treatment in this sample: oral pan-JAK inhibitor, 5-10 mg twice daily. After isolation, RNA underwent reverse transcription to generate cDNA as the sequencing template. TCRdb keeps only in-frame clones here, not all; method: immunoSEQ multiplex PCR. Found here are some 110,000 clones, less than 75% of them singletons; the top ten hold more than 25%. The source material was CD8+ T cells sorted from blood, sampled at week 4, from a patient treated with tofacitinib. These TCRs come from a human donor with alopecia areata.

This clone was counted once. This sequence joins TRBV28 and TRBJ1-1, with no clear D. CDR1 MDHEN and CDR2 SYDVKM come from the germline V gene. The CDR3 has 16 residues. Trimming removed 7 bases from V and 0 bases from J, with 18 bases in between. CDR3 residues: CASKFPRRGLNTEAFF. CDR3 nucleotide sequence: TGTGCCAGCAAGTTTCCCCGTCGGGGTCTGAACACTGAAGCTTTCTTT.

The V and J genes are TRBV29-1 and TRBJ2-7; D not resolved. The CDR3 loop spans 13 amino acids. Trimming left V 7 bases short and J 4 bases short, with 17 bases between. CDR1 and CDR2 from the germline V gene are SQVTM and ANQGSEA. The CDR3 spells CSAVVTGAYEQYF. The CDR3 DNA reads TGCAGCGCCGTCGTGACCGGAGCATACGAGCAGTACTTC.

This clone was counted only a few times. V is TRBV29-1 and J is TRBJ2-7, with 7 bases lining up with TRBD2. The CDR3 totals 14 residues. Germline CDR1 is SQVTM and CDR2 is ANQGSEA. The J segment lost 0 bases and the V segment lost 3 bases, leaving 5 bases of the junction unmatched. The CDR3 sequence is CSVEARGISYEQYF. The CDR3 bases are TGCAGCGTTGAGGCGCGGGGGATCTCCTACGAGCAGTACTTC.

This chain joins TRBV30 and TRBJ1-2; D not resolved. Germline V gives CDR1 GTSNPN, CDR2 SVGIG (reference sequence). This CDR3 is 11 amino acids long. Trimming took 3 bases from V and 8 from J, leaving 10 bases between them. As DNA, the CDR3 is TGTGCCTGGAGCCCCCCCGGGGGCTACACCTTC. The encoded protein is CAWSPPGGYTF.

As to this clone: Its ends do not fully match the called genes, so a read error is possible. The chain carries TRBV29-1 and TRBJ2-7; TRBD2 agrees at 11 bases. CDR3 size: 13 residues. Germline V gives CDR1 SQVTM, CDR2 ANQGSEA. CDR3 sequence reads: CSVESTSGGIKDF. The CDR3 nucleotides read TGCAGCGTTGAAAGTACTAGCGGGGGCATAAAGGACTTC.

The rearrangement links TRBV15 to TRBJ2-1; D is possibly TRBD2 (6 bases). The CDR3 runs to 14 residues. Trimming took 1 base from V and 4 from J, leaving 8 bases between them. The germline gives CDR1 LNHNV, CDR2 YYDKDF (reference sequence). This CDR3 is CATSRGRVYNEQFF. CDR3 nucleotide sequence: TGTGCCACCAGCAGAGGGAGGGTTTACAATGAGCAGTTCTTC.

The chain is built from TRBV15 and TRBJ2-1, with D hard to call. The CDR3 sequence is 14 residues long. V dropped 4 bases and J dropped 7 bases, with 14 bases sitting between them. Germline V gene data show CDR1 as LNHNV and CDR2 as YYDKDF (reference sequence). In DNA form, the CDR3 reads TGTGCCACCAGCATACCGTCGGAACGGAATGAGCAGTTCTTC. Residues: CATSIPSERNEQFF.

The chain couples TRBV29-1 to TRBJ2-4, with D tentatively TRBD1 (6 bases). V gave up 3 bases and J gave up 3 bases, with 12 bases separating them. The germline V gene has CDR1 SQVTM and CDR2 ANQGSEA. This CDR3 contains 14 residues. CDR3 in DNA: TGCAGCGTTGAGGGGTCAGGGGTCAAAAACATTCAGTACTTC. Its protein is CSVEGSGVKNIQYF. Using reference TRBV29-1 and TRBJ2-4 for the parts outside the CDR3, the full variable domain is SAVISQKPSRDICQRGTSLTIQCQVDSQVTMMFWYRQQPGQSLTLIATANQGSEATYESGFVIDKFPISRPNLTFSTLTVSNMSPEDSSIYLCSVEGSGVKNIQYFGAGTRLSVL.

This sequence joins TRBV7-9 and TRBJ2-7; 7 nucleotides align to TRBD1. This CDR3 contains 14 residues. Trimming took 6 bases from V and 2 from J; bases not matched to a gene: 7. The germline CDR1 and CDR2 sequences are SEHNR and FQNEAQ (reference sequence). CDR3 region: CASRPGTETYEQYF. CDR3 nucleotide sequence: TGTGCCAGCAGACCCGGGACAGAGACCTACGAGCAGTACTTC.